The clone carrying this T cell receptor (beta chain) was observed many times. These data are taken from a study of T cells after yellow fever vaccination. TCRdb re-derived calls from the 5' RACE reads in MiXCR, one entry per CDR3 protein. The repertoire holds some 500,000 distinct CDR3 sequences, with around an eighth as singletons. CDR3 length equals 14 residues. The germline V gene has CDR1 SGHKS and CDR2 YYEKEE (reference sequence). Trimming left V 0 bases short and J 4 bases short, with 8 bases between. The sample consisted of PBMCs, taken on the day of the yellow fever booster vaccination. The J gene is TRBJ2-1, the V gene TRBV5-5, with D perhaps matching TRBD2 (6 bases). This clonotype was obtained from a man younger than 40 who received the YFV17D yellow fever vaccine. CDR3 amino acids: CASSLGGRYNEQFF. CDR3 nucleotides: TGTGCCAGCAGCTTGGGAGGGAGGTACAATGAGCAGTTCTTC.